Presented here are 3 T cell receptor beta chains from one specimen sequenced in a study of T-cell reconstitution after alpha-beta-depleted transplantation in children. Researchers prepared the TCRbeta library using unique molecular identifiers, the study reports. One entry per CDR3 protein results from TCRdb running MiXCR on the PCR reads. Counted here are some 150,000 distinct CDR3 sequences, roughly 8.8% occurring once; the ten biggest clones make up roughly 18%. The specimen was PBMCs, mostly from graft donor cells, collected 180 days after TCRalphabeta/CD19-depleted stem cell transplant. Receptor source: a female patient aged 2 to 10 who had a stem cell transplant for congenital amegakaryocytic thrombocytopenia, so the T cells may come from the graft donor.

This clonotype was counted at least ten times. V is TRBV20-1 and J is TRBJ2-3; tentatively, D is TRBD1 (5 bases). The V end was cut by 4 bases, the J end by 2 bases, with 13 bases between. The germline CDR1 and CDR2 sequences are DFQATT and SNEGSKA (reference sequence). The CDR3 covers 14 residues. The CDR3 sequence: CSAKPAGNTDTQYF. The CDR3 DNA sequence: TGCAGTGCTAAACCAGCAGGGAACACAGATACGCAGTATTTT.

The chain employs TRBV6-1 and TRBJ2-7; a possible D gene is TRBD1 (5 bases). Per germline, CDR1 MNHNS and CDR2 SASEGT. V was pared by 1 base and J by 0 bases, with 10 bases between. This CDR3 spans 15 amino acids. CDR3 region: CASSEDPTASYEQYF. Here the CDR3 DNA reads TGTGCCAGCAGTGAAGATCCGACAGCCTCCTACGAGCAGTACTTC.

This clonotype was counted ten times or more. V and J are TRBV7-3 and TRBJ2-3; D gene unclear. With 5 bases removed from V and 1 base from J, the gap between germline ends came to 7 bases. This CDR3 region has 13 residues. Per germline, CDR1 SGHTA and CDR2 FQGTGA. DNA for the CDR3: TGTGCCAGCAGCCCTCAGCGCACAGATACGCAGTATTTT. It is translated as CASSPQRTDTQYF.